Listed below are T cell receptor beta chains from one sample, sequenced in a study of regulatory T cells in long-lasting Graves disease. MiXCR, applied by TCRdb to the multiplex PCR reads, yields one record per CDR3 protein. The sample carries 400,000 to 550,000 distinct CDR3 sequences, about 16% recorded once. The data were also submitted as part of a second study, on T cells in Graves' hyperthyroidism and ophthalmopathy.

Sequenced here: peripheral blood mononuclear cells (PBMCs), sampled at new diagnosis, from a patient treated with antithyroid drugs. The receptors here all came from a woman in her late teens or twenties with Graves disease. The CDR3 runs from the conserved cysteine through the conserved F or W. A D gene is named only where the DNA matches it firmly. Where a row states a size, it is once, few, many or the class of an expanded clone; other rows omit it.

DNA: TGTGCCAGCATTAAGGACGGGGAGCTGTTTTTT
CDR3: CASIKDGELFF
J: TRBJ2-2
D: NA
V: TRBV6-2/TRBV6-3
size: few

DNA: TGTGCCAGCAGTTTGGGACTAGCGGTAAACTTC
CDR3: CASSLGLAVNF
J: TRBJ2-7
D: TRBD2
V: TRBV28
size: many

DNA: TGTGCCAGCTCACTAGCGACCGCGAACACCGGGGAGCTGTTTTTT
CDR3: CASSLATANTGELFF
J: TRBJ2-2
D: TRBD2
V: TRBV2
size: few

DNA: TGTGCCAGCAGCTACGGACTAGCGATGGTTCCGCAGTATTTT
CDR3: CASSYGLAMVPQYF
J: TRBJ2-3
D: TRBD2
V: TRBV7-2
size: many

DNA: TGTGCCAGCAGCTTGAAAGTGCTGGACACCGGGGAGCTGTTTTTT
CDR3: CASSLKVLDTGELFF
J: TRBJ2-2
D: NA
V: TRBV5-6
size: once

DNA: TGTGCCAGCAGTTTAACAGGGGGGAACTACGAGCAGTACTTC
CDR3: CASSLTGGNYEQYF
J: TRBJ2-7
D: TRBD1
V: TRBV27
size: many

DNA: TGCAGCGTTGAAGATCGAGGGTACGAGCAGTACTTC
CDR3: CSVEDRGYEQYF
J: TRBJ2-7
D: NA
V: TRBV29-1
size: NA

DNA: TGTGCCAGCAGCCTTGACGGGGCCAACGTCCTGACTTTC
CDR3: CASSLDGANVLTF
J: TRBJ2-6
D: NA
V: TRBV28
size: many

DNA: TGTGCCAGCAGTCGGGACAGGGAGAGTCAGGCCCAGCATTTT
CDR3: CASSRDRESQAQHF
J: TRBJ1-5
D: TRBD1
V: TRBV6-1
size: NA

DNA: TGTGCCAGCCTTCCATCTCTAGCGGGAGGGGTAGATACGCAGTATTTT
CDR3: CASLPSLAGGVDTQYF
J: TRBJ2-3
D: TRBD2
V: TRBV12-3/TRBV12-4
size: many

DNA: TGTGCCAGCAGTCTTGCTTACCCGGGCCCCAGCTCCTACGAGCAGTACTTC
CDR3: CASSLAYPGPSSYEQYF
J: TRBJ2-7
D: NA
V: TRBV28
size: many

DNA: TGCAGTGTGATTCTAGCCGGCCAAAACACAGATACGCAGTATTTT
CDR3: CSVILAGQNTDTQYF
J: TRBJ2-3
D: NA
V: TRBV20-1
size: many

DNA: TGTGCCAGCTCACCAGCGGGGGCAAAAACCTACGAGCAGTACTTC
CDR3: CASSPAGAKTYEQYF
J: TRBJ2-7
D: NA
V: TRBV18
size: NA

DNA: TGTGCCAGTAGTCCTCCGGGACAGCACTATGGCTACACCTTC
CDR3: CASSPPGQHYGYTF
J: TRBJ1-2
D: TRBD1
V: TRBV19
size: NA

DNA: TGTGCCAGTAGCCCAGCTAGCGGGGGAGGGCGCAATGAGCAGTTCTTC
CDR3: CASSPASGGGRNEQFF
J: TRBJ2-1
D: TRBD2
V: TRBV19
size: many

DNA: TGTGCCAGCAGCTTTATGCCCCCCAGAGGACTAGCGGGAGGACCCACAGATACGCAGTATTTT
CDR3: CASSFMPPRGLAGGPTDTQYF
J: TRBJ2-3
D: TRBD2
V: TRBV11-2
size: NA

DNA: TGTGCCAGCTCACCTGCGGGAGGGCCGGGTGAGCAGTTCTTC
CDR3: CASSPAGGPGEQFF
J: TRBJ2-1
D: TRBD2
V: TRBV18
size: many

DNA: TGTGCCAGCAGACCTGGAGGGCCGGGAGAGCAGTACTTC
CDR3: CASRPGGPGEQYF
J: TRBJ2-7
D: NA
V: TRBV28
size: many

DNA: TGTGCCAGCAACAGCCCAGGTCTCGGGGCTTACGAGCAGTACTTC
CDR3: CASNSPGLGAYEQYF
J: TRBJ2-7
D: NA
V: TRBV28
size: many

DNA: TGTGCCAGCAGTTCCCCCCGGGCGGGGTTGGACTATGGCTACACCTTC
CDR3: CASSSPRAGLDYGYTF
J: TRBJ1-2
D: NA
V: TRBV6-2/TRBV6-3
size: NA

DNA: TGTGCCAGCAGCTTGGGCGCCAGCCCGGCGGACGAAAAACTGTTTTTT
CDR3: CASSLGASPADEKLFF
J: TRBJ1-4
D: NA
V: TRBV5-6
size: NA

DNA: TGTGCCAGCAGCCAAATCACCGACGGCTATGGCTACACCTTC
CDR3: CASSQITDGYGYTF
J: TRBJ1-2
D: NA
V: TRBV3-1
size: many

DNA: TGCGCCAGCAGCTCAATCCAGGACGGTATGGAGACCCAGTACTTC
CDR3: CASSSIQDGMETQYF
J: TRBJ2-5
D: NA
V: TRBV5-1
size: few

DNA: TGTGCCAGCAGTGTGGGGGGCGCGGTTAACTATGGCTACACCTTC
CDR3: CASSVGGAVNYGYTF
J: TRBJ1-2
D: NA
V: TRBV25-1
size: NA

DNA: TGTGCCAGCAGTGAAAGTGGAGGGTTAAACTACGAGCAGTACTTC
CDR3: CASSESGGLNYEQYF
J: TRBJ2-7
D: NA
V: TRBV2
size: many

DNA: TGTGCCAGCAGGCGGGACTTCAGGGGTGAAGCTTTCTTT
CDR3: CASRRDFRGEAFF
J: TRBJ1-1
D: NA
V: TRBV6-1
size: NA

DNA: TGTGCCAGCAGCCAAACGACAGGTCCATCCTACAATGAGCAGTTCTTC
CDR3: CASSQTTGPSYNEQFF
J: TRBJ2-1
D: NA
V: TRBV7-6
size: many

DNA: TGTGCCAGCAGCCGATTGGACAGGAACACTGAAGCTTTCTTT
CDR3: CASSRLDRNTEAFF
J: TRBJ1-1
D: NA
V: TRBV7-9
size: many

DNA: TGTGCCATCAGGGGGTTAGACACTGAAGCTTTCTTT
CDR3: CAIRGLDTEAFF
J: TRBJ1-1
D: NA
V: TRBV10-3
size: many

DNA: TGTGCCAGCACCTACGGGTGGCAGACGGTAGAGACCCAGTACTTC
CDR3: CASTYGWQTVETQYF
J: TRBJ2-5
D: NA
V: TRBV6-1
size: many

DNA: TGCAGTGTGGGTTCTGTTAGTGTCGTGAGCTCCTACAATGAGCAGTTCTTC
CDR3: CSVGSVSVVSSYNEQFF
J: TRBJ2-1
D: NA
V: TRBV20-1
size: many

DNA: TGTGCCAGCAGCTTAGACCTAGCGGGAGCAGACGAGCAGTACTTC
CDR3: CASSLDLAGADEQYF
J: TRBJ2-7
D: TRBD2
V: TRBV7-9
size: few

DNA: TGTGCCAGCAGCCTACAGGGCCCTAACTATGGCTACACCTTC
CDR3: CASSLQGPNYGYTF
J: TRBJ1-2
D: NA
V: TRBV5-4
size: NA

DNA: TGCGCCAGCAGCTTCGGGGTGGAGACCCAGTACTTC
CDR3: CASSFGVETQYF
J: TRBJ2-5
D: NA
V: TRBV5-1
size: few

DNA: TGCAGTGCTAGGAAAGAGACCCAGTACTTC
CDR3: CSARKETQYF
J: TRBJ2-5
D: NA
V: TRBV20-1
size: many

DNA: TGTGCCACCAGCAGAGATTCCATGTGGACCGTCAAAAACACTGAAGCTTTCTTT
CDR3: CATSRDSMWTVKNTEAFF
J: TRBJ1-1
D: NA
V: TRBV15
size: NA

DNA: TGTGCCAGCAGCGGACGGGGCGCCTACAATGAGCAGTTCTTC
CDR3: CASSGRGAYNEQFF
J: TRBJ2-1
D: NA
V: TRBV11-2
size: many

DNA: TGTGCCAGCACCTCTAGCGGGACGGATGAGCAGTTCTTC
CDR3: CASTSSGTDEQFF
J: TRBJ2-1
D: TRBD2
V: TRBV6-2/TRBV6-3
size: many

DNA: TGTGCCAGCAGCTTAAACGCCCGTAGGACCCAGTACTTC
CDR3: CASSLNARRTQYF
J: TRBJ2-5
D: NA
V: TRBV7-3
size: many

DNA: TGCAGCGCCGCTCGGCTAGCGGGAGACAATGAGCAGTTCTTC
CDR3: CSAARLAGDNEQFF
J: TRBJ2-1
D: TRBD2
V: TRBV29-1
size: many

DNA: TGTGCCAGCAGCTTGATCCCGACAGGGAAGAACACCGGGGAGCTGTTTTTT
CDR3: CASSLIPTGKNTGELFF
J: TRBJ2-2
D: TRBD1
V: TRBV7-9
size: many

DNA: TGCAGTGCTAGGTCGGGCGGGGGGACTGAAGCTTTCTTT
CDR3: CSARSGGGTEAFF
J: TRBJ1-1
D: NA
V: TRBV20-1
size: NA

DNA: TGTGCCAGCAGCCAAGCTGTTAGCGGGAGAATGGATACGCAGTATTTT
CDR3: CASSQAVSGRMDTQYF
J: TRBJ2-3
D: TRBD2
V: TRBV14
size: few

DNA: TGTGCCTGGAGTGTACTAGATACGCAGTATTTT
CDR3: CAWSVLDTQYF
J: TRBJ2-3
D: NA
V: TRBV30
size: many

DNA: TGCAGCGTTTTGGGAGTCGCCTACGAGCAGTACTTC
CDR3: CSVLGVAYEQYF
J: TRBJ2-7
D: NA
V: TRBV29-1
size: few

DNA: TGCGCCAGCAGCCATACGATGGCAGGGGGATCTTCCTATGGCTACACCTTC
CDR3: CASSHTMAGGSSYGYTF
J: TRBJ1-2
D: TRBD1
V: TRBV4-1
size: few

DNA: TGTGCCAGCAGCTACTCAGACATGAACACTGAAGCTTTCTTT
CDR3: CASSYSDMNTEAFF
J: TRBJ1-1
D: NA
V: TRBV5-6
size: many